The 22 T cell receptor beta chains below all came from one sample that was sequenced in a study of blood T cells in healthy people across ages. The authors ran a second PCR of roughly 7 to 11 cycles using a sample-barcoded 5' primer and a J-beta primer mix. TCRdb re-called the 5' RACE reads with MiXCR, one entry per CDR3 protein. Of roughly 500,000 distinct CDR3 sequences in the sample, 27% were seen once. Sequenced input: blood. These receptors were collected from a woman between 65 and 79 years old in good health.

Ten or more counts support this clonotype. CDR3 in amino acids: CASSTRARETQYF. The CDR3 region has the DNA TGTGCCAGCAGCACCAGGGCCCGGGAGACCCAGTACTTC. The chain uses TRBV7-2 and TRBJ2-5, with D possibly being TRBD1 (5 bases). CDR3 length: 13 residues. Per germline, CDR1 SGHTA and CDR2 FQGNSA. Trimming removed 5 bases at V and 5 bases at J, with 12 bases between.

The chain links TRBV10-3 to TRBJ2-7, with TRBD1 identical over 11 bases. V was pared by 4 bases and J by 4 bases, with 6 bases of the junction left unmatched. Germline CDR1 is ENHRY and CDR2 is SYGVKD. The CDR3 contains 15 residues. The CDR3 DNA reads TGTGCCATCAGTGCGCGGACAGGGGGCGATTACGAGCAGTACTTC. It yields the protein CAISARTGGDYEQYF.

This clonotype was seen a few times. This sequence joins TRBV21-1 and TRBJ1-2; the D call TRBD1 from the table was never checked on the DNA. TRBV21-1 is classified as a pseudogene. The CDR3 length is 12 residues. The CDR3 reads CASSPVHYGYTF. The CDR3 DNA follows: TGTGCCAGCAGCCCTGTCCACTATGGCTACACCTTC.

This clonotype was seen more than once but under ten times. The V call is TRBV6-2 or TRBV6-3, the J call TRBJ2-1; 11 bases are a match to TRBD2. The CDR3 consists of 17 residues. CDR1 is MNHEY and CDR2 is SVGEGT in the germline V gene. V lost 4 bases and J lost 0; bases outside the gene matches: 5. CDR3 nucleotide sequence: TGTGCCAGCAGTTTATACGGGACTAGCGGCTCCTACAATGAGCAGTTCTTC. Translated, it gives CASSLYGTSGSYNEQFF.

This clonotype was observed at least ten times. The chain links TRBV20-1 to TRBJ1-1; 7 bases fit TRBD1. The germline V gene has CDR1 DFQATT and CDR2 SNEGSKA (reference sequence). Unmatched junction bases numbered 4, after V lost 0 bases and J lost 0 bases. The CDR3 has 15 residues. The CDR3 reads CSARDATGVNTEAFF. DNA for the CDR3: TGCAGTGCTAGAGACGCAACAGGGGTGAACACTGAAGCTTTCTTT.

In this sample, this clonotype turned up a few times. A read error may produce the germline difference seen at one junction end. The V and J genes are TRBV5-5 and TRBJ1-4; D not certain. The germline CDR1 and CDR2 sequences are SGHKS and YYEKEE (reference sequence). This CDR3 comprises 12 residues. This chain's CDR3 is CAGSFSSEKLLF. CDR3 sequence (DNA): TGTGCCGGCAGCTTTAGTAGTGAAAAACTGCTTTTT.

The chain carries TRBV10-3 and TRBJ1-1; D is ambiguous. This CDR3 region has 15 residues. V lost 5 bases, J lost 2 bases, and 15 bases lay in between. Germline CDR1 reads ENHRY; CDR2 reads SYGVKD. CDR3 residues: CAISRIGISNTEAFF. CDR3 coding DNA: TGTGCCATCAGTAGAATCGGTATCAGTAACACTGAAGCTTTCTTT.

This chain joins TRBV4-3 and TRBJ2-7; 12 nucleotides line up with TRBD1. Germline V lookup: CDR1 LGHNA, CDR2 YSLEER. CDR3 size: 16 residues. V shed 0 bases, J shed 6 bases, and the junction held 6 bases outside the gene matches. The CDR3 spells CASSQDLGTGGREQYF. As DNA, the CDR3 is TGCGCCAGCAGCCAAGATCTCGGGACAGGGGGCCGCGAGCAGTACTTC.

The gene calls are TRBV7-9 and TRBJ1-4, with TRBD1 matching over 7 bases. The ends lost 4 bases at V and 8 bases at J; junction bases unmatched: 10. The CDR3 length is 15 residues. CDR1 and CDR2 from the germline V gene are SEHNR and FQNEAQ (reference sequence). The DNA for the CDR3 is TGTGCCAGCAGCTACACGACAGGGACGGGGGAAAAACTGTTTTTT. It codes for CASSYTTGTGEKLFF.

This chain links TRBV15 with TRBJ2-1; 7 positions agree with TRBD2. The CDR3 is made up of 15 amino acids. The ends lost 5 bases at V and 2 bases at J; junction bases unmatched: 6. CDR1 is LNHNV, CDR2 YYDKDF, per germline (reference sequence). DNA of the CDR3: TGTGCCACCAGCCCCCAGCGGGGAGCCTACAATGAGCAGTTCTTC. It specifies CATSPQRGAYNEQFF.

V is TRBV9 and J is TRBJ1-2; TRBD1 is a possible D gene (5 bases). The V gene lost 4 bases and the J gene lost 8 bases, with 18 bases spanning the gap. The CDR3 spans 14 residues. Germline V CDR1 and CDR2: SGDLS, YYNGEE. CDR3 region: CASSSLVGLEGYTF. CDR3 in DNA: TGTGCCAGCAGCTCACTGGTGGGGCTTGAAGGCTACACCTTC.

This clonotype was recorded a few times. The rearrangement links TRBV20-1 to TRBJ1-4; D gene uncertain. The CDR3 totals 16 residues. V lost 1 base and J lost 8, with 20 bases in between. Germline V CDR1 and CDR2: DFQATT, SNEGSKA (reference sequence). DNA for the CDR3: TGCAGTGCTAGAGTCCCAGAGGACCCGGGAGTCGAAAAACTGTTTTTT. As protein: CSARVPEDPGVEKLFF.

The chain employs TRBV5-1 and TRBJ2-5; 10 nucleotides align to TRBD1. The V and J ends lost 4 bases and 1 base, in that order; junction bases with no gene match: 4. The CDR3 totals 15 residues. The germline gives CDR1 SGHRS, CDR2 YFSETQ. This CDR3 is CASSVRTGGQETQYF. The CDR3 nucleotides read TGCGCCAGCAGCGTACGGACAGGGGGCCAAGAGACCCAGTACTTC.

As to this clonotype: This may stem from a read error, because a much larger clone lies one nucleotide away. V usage is TRBV29-1 and J usage is TRBJ2-7, with 7 bases aligning to TRBD2. Trimming cost V 4 bases and J 4 bases; bases outside gene matches: 13. The CDR3 consists of 15 residues. CDR1 is SQVTM and CDR2 is ANQGSEA in the germline V gene. CDR3 loop: CSVAPRGECSYEQYF. The CDR3 DNA sequence: TGCAGCGTTGCGCCACGGGGGGAGTGTTCGTACGAGCAGTACTTC.

This clonotype showed up many times. The chain couples TRBV11-2 to TRBJ2-7; perhaps TRBD2 as D (6 bases). Germline V gene lookup returns CDR1 SGHAT and CDR2 FQNNGV. The CDR3 contains 13 residues. V lost 6 bases and J 5 bases, leaving 14 bases between the germline ends. Written as DNA, the CDR3 is TGTGCCAGCAGGCTAGTGGGAGGCCACGAGCAGTACTTC. Protein sequence: CASRLVGGHEQYF.

About this clonotype: Mismatch with germline at one junction end may stem from a read error. V and J are TRBV20-1 and TRBJ2-7; TRBD2 matches at 9 bases. Germline CDR1 and CDR2: DFQATT and SNEGSKA (reference sequence). The CDR3 contains 11 residues. The CDR3 DNA sequence: TGCAGTGCTAGAGATGCCGAGCGGGAGGAATTC. Translation gives CSARDAEREEF.

The V gene is TRBV5-1, the J gene TRBJ2-2, with D tentatively TRBD1 (6 bases). Germline V lookup: CDR1 SGHRS, CDR2 YFSETQ. Trimming cost V 5 bases and J 5 bases, with 16 bases left between them. This CDR3 region has 15 residues. The CDR3: CASSFQGLLTGELFF. CDR3 coding DNA: TGCGCCAGCAGTTTTCAGGGGCTATTGACCGGGGAGCTGTTTTTT.

V usage is TRBV20-1 and J usage is TRBJ2-5, with TRBD1 identical over 7 bases. The germline gives CDR1 DFQATT, CDR2 SNEGSKA (reference sequence). The CDR3 loop spans 12 amino acids. The V gene end was trimmed by 5 bases and the J gene end by 3 bases; junction bases not matched to a gene: 3. CDR3 loop: CSAETGKETQYF. The CDR3 coding sequence is TGCAGTGCTGAGACAGGGAAAGAGACCCAGTACTTC.

The rearrangement links TRBV11-2 to TRBJ2-5; 8 bases are shared with TRBD2. V lost 11 bases, J lost 5 bases, and 13 bases stayed unmatched. This CDR3 is built from 14 residues. Germline V gene lookup returns CDR1 SGHAT and CDR2 FQNNGV. CDR3 nucleotide sequence: TGTGCCGTTACGGGGGGGGCTCTTAGGGAGACCCAGTACTTC. Translating it yields CAVTGGALRETQYF.

The gene calls are TRBV6-5 and TRBJ2-1; D is perhaps TRBD1 (6 bases). V lost 0 bases and J 3 bases, leaving 9 bases between the germline ends. CDR3 size: 15 residues. Germline V gene data show CDR1 as MNHEY and CDR2 as SVGAGI. Here the CDR3 reads CASSYSQQGYNEQFF. The CDR3 bases are TGTGCCAGCAGTTACTCTCAACAGGGCTACAATGAGCAGTTCTTC.

V and J are TRBV7-6 and TRBJ2-5, with 8 bases lining up with TRBD1. CDR1 and CDR2 from the germline V gene are SGHVS and FNYEAQ. The V segment lost 4 bases and the J segment 0 bases; nucleotides outside the gene matches: 10. The CDR3 consists of 17 residues. In DNA, the CDR3 is TGTGCCAGCAGCTCGACACTTGGGGGACAGGACCAAGAGACCCAGTACTTC. Translated: CASSSTLGGQDQETQYF.

The rearrangement links TRBV6-2 or TRBV6-3 to TRBJ2-7, with TRBD2 as a possible D gene (5 bases). The V and J ends lost 0 bases and 11 bases respectively, with 20 bases between them. This CDR3 spans 15 amino acids. Germline V gene lookup returns CDR1 MNHEY and CDR2 SVGEGT. CDR3 nucleotides: TGTGCCAGCAGTTACTCGGTCATGTTCCGGTCGGGGAAGTACTTC. The encoded protein is CASSYSVMFRSGKYF.